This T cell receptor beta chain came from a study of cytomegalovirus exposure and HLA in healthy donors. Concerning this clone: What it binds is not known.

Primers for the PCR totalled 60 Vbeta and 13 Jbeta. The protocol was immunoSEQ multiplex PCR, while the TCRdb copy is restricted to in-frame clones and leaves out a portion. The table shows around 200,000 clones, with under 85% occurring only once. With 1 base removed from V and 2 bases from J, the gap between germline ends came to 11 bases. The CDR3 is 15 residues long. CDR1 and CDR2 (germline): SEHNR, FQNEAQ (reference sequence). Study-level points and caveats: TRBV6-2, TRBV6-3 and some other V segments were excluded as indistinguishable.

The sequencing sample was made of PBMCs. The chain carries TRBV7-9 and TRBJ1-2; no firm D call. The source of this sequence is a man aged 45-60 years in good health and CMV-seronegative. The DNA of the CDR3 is TGTGCCAGCAGCTTAGATGTCAGGAAAAACTATGGCTACACCTTC. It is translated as CASSLDVRKNYGYTF.